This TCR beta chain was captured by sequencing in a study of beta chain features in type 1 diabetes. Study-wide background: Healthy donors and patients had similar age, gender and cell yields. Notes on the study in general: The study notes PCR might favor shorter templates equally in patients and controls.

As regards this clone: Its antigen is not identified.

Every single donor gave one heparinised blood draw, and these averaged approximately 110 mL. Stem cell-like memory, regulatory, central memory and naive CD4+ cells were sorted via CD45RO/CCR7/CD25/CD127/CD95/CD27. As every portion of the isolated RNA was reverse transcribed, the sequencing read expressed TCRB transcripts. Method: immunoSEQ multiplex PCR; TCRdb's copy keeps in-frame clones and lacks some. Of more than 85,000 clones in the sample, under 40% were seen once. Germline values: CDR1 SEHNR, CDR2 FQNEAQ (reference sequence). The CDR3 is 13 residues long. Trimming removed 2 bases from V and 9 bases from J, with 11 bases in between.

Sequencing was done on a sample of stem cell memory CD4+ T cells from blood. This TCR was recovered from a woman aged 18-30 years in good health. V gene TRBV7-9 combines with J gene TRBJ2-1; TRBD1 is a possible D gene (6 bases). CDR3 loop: CASSLYRDGEQFF. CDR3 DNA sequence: TGTGCCAGCAGCTTATACAGGGACGGTGAGCAGTTCTTC.